Listed here are 18 T cell receptor beta chains from one sample, sequenced in a study of cytotoxic CD8 clonotypes in ibrutinib-treated CLL. The protocol was immunoSEQ multiplex PCR, while the TCRdb copy is restricted to in-frame clones and leaves out a portion. The sample comprises about 310,000 clones, just under 80% of which are singletons, and over 5.5% rests with the top ten. Specimen: PBMCs, collected before ibrutinib treatment. The source is a human donor with chronic lymphocytic leukemia.

The rearrangement joins TRBV30 to TRBJ2-7; 7 nucleotides align to TRBD2. Germline CDR1 is GTSNPN and CDR2 is SVGIG (reference sequence). Trimming removed 5 bases from V and 3 bases from J; junction bases left unmatched: 10. The CDR3 is 14 amino acids. The CDR3 bases are TGTGCCTGGTCCGACAAGGGAGGGTACTACGAGCAGTACTTC. It codes for CAWSDKGGYYEQYF.

The CDR3 DNA is TGTGCCAGCAGCGCAGGACAGGCAGACTCTGGAAACACCATATATTTT. Its translation is CASSAGQADSGNTIYF. The chain carries TRBV7-3 and TRBJ1-3; TRBD1 matches at 7 bases. Germline CDR1 and CDR2: SGHTA and FQGTGA. There are 16 residues in the CDR3. Trimming at V came to 5 bases and at J to 0 bases, leaving 7 bases not matched to a gene.

This chain links TRBV5-1 with TRBJ1-2; 7 positions match TRBD1. The germline CDR1 and CDR2 sequences are SGHRS and YFSETQ. Trimming took 4 bases from V and 1 from J; bases not matched to a gene: 4. CDR3 length: 14 residues. The CDR3 loop is CASSRDSLNYGYTF. The CDR3, as DNA: TGCGCCAGCAGCCGGGACAGCCTTAACTATGGCTACACCTTC.

The V call is TRBV29-1, the J call TRBJ2-1; D may correspond to TRBD1 or TRBD2 (5 bases each). The ends were cut back, 6 bases at V and 9 bases at J, with 18 bases in the middle. Germline V gene sequence: CDR1 SQVTM, CDR2 ANQGSEA. The CDR3 is 13 residues long. CDR3 protein: CSVGEQREGEQFF. Here the CDR3 DNA reads TGCAGCGTGGGGGAGCAAAGGGAAGGTGAGCAGTTCTTC.

The chain employs TRBV12-5 and TRBJ2-2; the D call may be TRBD1 or TRBD2 (5 bases each). CDR3 size: 16 residues. V was trimmed by 0 bases and J by 3 bases, leaving 11 bases between them. Per germline, CDR1 LGHNT and CDR2 FRNRAP. The DNA of the CDR3 is TGTGCTAGTGGTTTGGTCGGGGCCCCGGACACCGGGGAGCTGTTTTTT. This sequence encodes CASGLVGAPDTGELFF.

This rearrangement joins TRBV9 to TRBJ2-3; D remains unclear. This CDR3 has 15 amino acids. V gave up 1 base and J gave up 2 bases, with 11 bases separating them. Germline CDR1 reads SGDLS; CDR2 reads YYNGEE. The CDR3 DNA sequence: TGTGCCAGCAGCGTATTAGAGAGGAACACAGATACGCAGTATTTT. Protein product: CASSVLERNTDTQYF. The complete variable domain, with remaining parts taken from reference TRBV9 and TRBJ2-3, reads DSGVTQTPKHLITATGQRVTLRCSPRSGDLSVYWYQQSLDQGLQFLIQYYNGEERAKGNILERFSAQQFPDLHSELNLSSLELGDSALYFCASSVLERNTDTQYFGPGTRLTVL.

This chain joins TRBV30 and TRBJ2-7; no reliable D call. The ends were cut back, 0 bases at V and 4 bases at J, with 10 bases in the middle. The CDR3 extends over 13 amino acids. CDR1 and CDR2 (germline): GTSNPN, SVGIG (reference sequence). The CDR3 sequence: CAWSVLRNYEQYF. CDR3 nucleotide sequence: TGTGCCTGGAGTGTTCTAAGAAATTACGAGCAGTACTTC.

The V gene is TRBV10-1, the J gene TRBJ2-7, with a tentative D call TRBD2 (5 bases). The V gene's germline CDR1 is WNHNN and CDR2 SYGVQD (reference sequence). The CDR3 runs 13 residues. V shed 7 bases and J shed 0 bases, with 10 bases lying between them. CDR3 nucleotides: TGCGCCAGCACGGAGGACGACTCCTACGAGCAGTACTTC. It encodes CASTEDDSYEQYF.

This chain uses TRBV15 with TRBJ2-7; the match to TRBD2 covers 7 bases. The CDR3 totals 16 residues. V shed 5 bases, J shed 2 bases, and the junction held 12 bases outside the gene matches. CDR1 and CDR2 from the germline V gene are LNHNV and YYDKDF (reference sequence). CDR3 residues: CATSLSRLAVTYEQYF. The CDR3 nucleotides are TGTGCCACCAGCCTTTCACGACTAGCAGTTACCTACGAGCAGTACTTC.

The chain uses TRBV6-1 and TRBJ2-7; 7 bases are a match to TRBD2. The germline gives CDR1 MNHNS, CDR2 SASEGT. V dropped 4 bases and J dropped 1; count of bases not matched to a gene: 10. This CDR3 has 16 residues. CDR3 coding DNA: TGTGCCAGCAGTGGAGGGAGGGGTCGGGGATCCTACGAGCAGTACTTC. Amino acid sequence: CASSGGRGRGSYEQYF.

This chain joins TRBV6-5 and TRBJ2-2; D gene unclear. Germline loops: CDR1 MNHEY, CDR2 SVGAGI. The V gene lost 7 bases and the J gene lost 2 bases, with 5 bases spanning the gap. The CDR3 runs to 12 residues. In DNA form, the CDR3 reads TGTGCCAGCACCAAAAACACCGGGGAGCTGTTTTTT. Its translation: CASTKNTGELFF.

This chain joins TRBV30 and TRBJ2-7; TRBD1 matches at 8 bases. Germline trimming cut 2 bases from V and 0 bases from J; bases unmatched to any gene: 9. This CDR3 is built from 16 residues. The germline gives CDR1 GTSNPN, CDR2 SVGIG (reference sequence). In DNA form, the CDR3 reads TGTGCCTGGAGTTTGAGGACAGGGCGCATCTCCTACGAGCAGTACTTC. Protein product: CAWSLRTGRISYEQYF.

The chain uses TRBV7-8 and TRBJ2-3, with D unresolved. Germline assignment: CDR1 SGHVS and CDR2 FQNEAQ. CDR3 length: 12 residues. Trimming took 5 bases from V and 2 from J, leaving 5 bases between them. DNA for the CDR3: TGTGCCAGCAGCGTATTCACAGATACGCAGTATTTT. This gives the protein CASSVFTDTQYF. The complete variable domain, with remaining parts taken from reference TRBV7-8 and TRBJ2-3, reads GAGVSQSPRYKVAKRGQDVALRCDPISGHVSLFWYQQALGQGPEFLTYFQNEAQLDKSGLPSDRFFAERPEGSVSTLKIQRTQQEDSAVYLCASSVFTDTQYFGPGTRLTVL.

The chain carries TRBV7-2 and TRBJ2-7; D ambiguous. Trimming stripped 4 bases from V and 5 bases from J, with 15 bases between. The germline CDR1 and CDR2 sequences are SGHTA and FQGNSA. The CDR3 is made up of 14 amino acids. The CDR3 sequence is CASSSGRVKDEQYF. For the CDR3, the DNA is TGTGCCAGCAGCTCAGGACGAGTCAAGGACGAGCAGTACTTC.

This clone has only one observation. The chain's CDR3 is CASSPRRTGPRYEQYF. CDR3 in DNA: TGTGCCAGCAGCCCGAGAAGGACAGGTCCCCGCTACGAGCAGTACTTC. The chain uses TRBV5-8 and TRBJ2-7; 7 bases fit TRBD1. This CDR3 spans 16 amino acids. CDR1 and CDR2 (germline): SGHTS, YDEGEE. V lost 4 bases, J lost 3 bases, and 13 bases stayed unmatched.

V and J are TRBV5-4 and TRBJ2-1; TRBD2 agrees at 11 bases. This CDR3 region has 15 residues. Trimming took 3 bases from V and 10 from J; bases not matched to a gene: 9. The germline V gene has CDR1 SGHNT and CDR2 YYREEE (reference sequence). The CDR3, as DNA: TGTGCCAGCAGCTCGCCGGGACTAGCGGAGGGGGAGCAGTTCTTC. This codes for CASSSPGLAEGEQFF.

The gene calls are TRBV29-1 and TRBJ2-3; 10 bases are shared with TRBD1. Germline CDR1 reads SQVTM; CDR2 reads ANQGSEA. Trimming cost V 3 bases and J 6 bases; bases outside gene matches: 6. CDR3 length: 14 residues. The CDR3 is CSVDDRGLEDTQYF. CDR3 coding DNA: TGCAGCGTTGATGACAGGGGGCTTGAGGATACGCAGTATTTT.

This clone was counted ten times or more. The chain is built from TRBV5-4 and TRBJ2-1; TRBD2 aligns across 7 bases. CDR3 length: 16 residues. J lost 0 bases, V lost 5 bases, and 8 bases had no gene match. Germline V lookup: CDR1 SGHNT, CDR2 YYREEE (reference sequence). CDR3 nucleotide sequence: TGTGCCAGCAGGGATAGGGAGGGGAGCTCCTACAATGAGCAGTTCTTC. It specifies CASRDREGSSYNEQFF. Complete variable domain (other parts from reference TRBV5-4 and TRBJ2-1): ETGVTQSPTHLIKTRGQQVTLRCSSQSGHNTVSWYQQALGQGPQFIFQYYREEENGRGNFPPRFSGLQFPNYSSELNVNALELDDSALYLCASRDREGSSYNEQFFGPGTRLTVL.